What follows describes a single TCR beta chain. This entry comes from a study of blood T cell repertoires in COVID-19. Each participant's cohort was designated according to participant-reported clinical history. Donors in Cohort 3 counted as recovered after two negative PCRs, clearance, or symptom resolution. CDR3 length: 16 residues. The germline V gene has CDR1 MNHEY and CDR2 SMNVEV (reference sequence). Trimming at V came to 1 base and at J to 3 bases, leaving 5 bases not matched to a gene. In the authors' workflow: Reference gene primer amplification in the assay estimated nucleated cell counts. Sequencing used immunoSEQ multiplex PCR; TCRdb keeps in-frame clones, though not all of them. V, J and clone size are taken as reported in that table, and D and trimming were inferred from the DNA itself. The data contain almost 65,000 clones, around 89% of them seen just once; the ten biggest clones take up over 9%.

Source material: PBMCs or T cells enriched from blood (not recorded which). This TCR came from a woman aged 40 to 49 who had recovered from COVID-19. V is TRBV27 and J is TRBJ1-2, with 10 bases aligning to TRBD1. CDR3 DNA sequence: TGTGCCAGCAGTTTATGGGGGACAGGGGTCGACTATGGCTACACCTTC. Translation: CASSLWGTGVDYGYTF.